In this sample, the clone carrying this T cell receptor (beta chain) turned up once. Its antigen remains unknown. The sample is drawn from a study of shared clonotypes between healthy human individuals. Study details: There were three CD4 naive, three CD4 memory, two CD8 naive and one CD8 memory plates per donor. Study-level points and caveats: In general, naive subsets displayed greater estimated richness than memory subsets did. Rarefaction analysis demonstrated incomplete sorted-subset sequencing notwithstanding large depth.

Sequencing was performed with immunoSEQ multiplex PCR; in TCRdb, only in-frame clones are kept and a portion is missing. Seen here are about 2,200,000 clones, about 92% observed once, and the top ten hold about 1.5%. CDR1 SNHLY and CDR2 FYNNEI come from the germline V gene. V lost 3 bases to trimming and J lost 9 bases, with 17 bases between them. The length of the CDR3 is 14 residues. CD45RO-negative cells were positively selected for CCR7, leaving out terminally differentiated effector memory CD45RA+ cells. Participating donors were healthy, HIV-negative adults free of recent acute infections or vaccinations.

The material sequenced was naive CD8+ T cells from PBMCs. This receptor was obtained from a man younger than 35 in good health. Some clones in this sample may be carry-over from other donors' samples. The chain has TRBV2 and TRBJ1-2; no reliable D call. In DNA form, the CDR3 reads TGTGCCAGCAGTGATTCGGACCCAAGAGGAAGCTACACCTTC. Protein product: CASSDSDPRGSYTF.